The clone carrying this TCR beta chain has a handful of counts. What it binds is not known. These data are taken from a study of T-cell reconstitution after alpha-beta-depleted transplantation in children. Germline V gene data show CDR1 as MNHEY and CDR2 as SVGEGT. There are 14 residues in the CDR3. Preparation of the TCRbeta library was carried out with unique molecular identifiers. TCRdb re-called the PCR reads through MiXCR, storing one row per CDR3 protein. The sample has a few hundred thousand distinct CDR3 sequences, 7.5% to 9% seen once; the top ten hold over 7.5%. Overall study results and limits: Some patients owed their high day-60 TCRbeta diversity to surviving recipient T cells and thymic progenitors. Expanded graft clones, several hundred of them, were reportedly the source of alpha-beta T cells about two months after transplant. At the one-year point after transplant, T-cell counts and TCRbeta diversity were found to come mostly from T cells that had been newly produced.

The TCR sequence derives from a female patient aged 2 to 10 who had a stem cell transplant for Fanconi anemia, so the T cells may come from the graft donor. This specimen consisted of peripheral blood, obtained 360 days after TCRalphabeta/CD19-depleted stem cell transplant. The genes are TRBV6-2 or TRBV6-3 and TRBJ2-7; weak D call: TRBD2 (5 bases). The CDR3 sequence is CASAGELDNYGQYV. CDR3 bases: TGTGCCTCCGCCGGGGAGTTAGATAACTACGGGCAGTACGTC.